This T cell receptor beta chain was recovered during a study of blood T cell repertoires in COVID-19. Germline V gives CDR1 KGHDR, CDR2 SFDVKD. Trimming left V 7 bases short and J 3 bases short, with 17 bases between. The CDR3 has 15 amino acids. Clones were sequenced by immunoSEQ multiplex PCR, and TCRdb holds only the in-frame ones, with some missing. The top ten clones hold roughly 34% of a sample with over 35,000 clones, 70% to 90% of them seen once. Those enrolled in Seattle joined during active infection and were followed longitudinally afterward. J is TRBJ2-5 and V is TRBV24-1, with D possibly matching TRBD2 (7 bases). This receptor was taken from a woman aged 80 or over with COVID-19, enrolled during active disease. The material sequenced was peripheral blood. The CDR3 is CATSSGGGDKETQYF. The CDR3 bases are TGTGCCACCAGCTCCGGAGGGGGGGACAAAGAGACCCAGTACTTC.